These T cell receptor beta chains were read from a single sample in a study of blood T cells in healthy people across ages. Using its own MiXCR run on the 5' RACE reads, TCRdb lists one record per CDR3 protein. The table records more than 1,000,000 distinct CDR3 sequences, roughly a quarter of them present only once. The sample was also reused in another study, on T cells of mothers and their children.

The material sequenced was blood. Source of these receptors: a girl aged 2 to 10 in good health. CDR3s include the opening cysteine and the closing phenylalanine or tryptophan. D genes are given only for firm matches. Only part of the rows carry a size: once, few, many, or a class if the clone is expanded.

TRBJ2-3 | few | . | TRBV2 | CASSDPGISTDTQYF | TGTGCCAGCAGTGATCCTGGCATTAGCACAGATACGCAGTATTTT
TRBJ1-1 | few | . | TRBV7-2 | CASSLGAFMNTEAFF | TGTGCCAGCAGCCTTGGGGCATTCATGAACACTGAAGCTTTCTTT
TRBJ2-1 | few | . | TRBV28 | CASSFRGGQFF | TGTGCCAGCAGTTTCCGCGGAGGGCAGTTCTTC
TRBJ1-2 | . | . | TRBV20-1 | CSAQPLTGTYGYTF | TGCAGTGCACAACCACTCACCGGGACCTATGGCTACACCTTC
TRBJ1-2 | . | . | TRBV9 | CASSVDWAGYTF | TGTGCCAGCAGCGTAGATTGGGCTGGCTACACCTTC
TRBJ2-7 | . | TRBD2 | TRBV15 | CATSREGVSTSGRYRLGEQYF | TGTGCCACCAGCAGAGAGGGTGTTTCAACTAGCGGGAGGTATAGGCTGGGCGAGCAGTACTTC
TRBJ2-5 | few | TRBD1 | TRBV15 | CATAEGAVGQETQYF | TGTGCCACCGCCGAGGGGGCGGTGGGACAAGAGACCCAGTACTTC
TRBJ2-3 | . | TRBD2 | TRBV29-1 | CSAQTSAADTQYF | TGCAGCGCCCAGACTAGCGCCGCAGATACGCAGTATTTT
TRBJ2-7 | few | TRBD2 | TRBV7-3 | CASSSSGTSGYYEQYF | TGTGCCAGCAGCTCCTCGGGGACTAGCGGTTACTACGAGCAGTACTTC
TRBJ1-2 | few | . | TRBV29-1 | CSVSRGENYGYTF | TGCAGCGTTTCAAGAGGGGAAAACTATGGCTACACCTTC
TRBJ2-1 | few | . | TRBV4-1 | CASSQGGGYEQFF | TGTGCCAGCAGCCAAGGAGGGGGGTATGAGCAGTTCTTC
TRBJ1-1 | . | . | TRBV25-1 | CASSEWDLNTEAFF | TGTGCCAGCAGTGAATGGGACCTGAACACTGAAGCTTTCTTT
TRBJ1-6 | few | . | TRBV20-1 | CSARLGFTANNSPLHF | TGCAGTGCTAGGTTAGGCTTTACCGCGAATAATTCACCCCTCCACTTT
TRBJ1-1 | few | . | TRBV28 | CASSLHGMTGARAFF | TGTGCCAGCAGCCTACACGGAATGACCGGGGCCCGAGCTTTCTTT
TRBJ2-1 | . | . | TRBV4-1 | CASSQDTGVNEQFF | TGCGCCAGCAGCCAAGACACGGGGGTGAATGAGCAGTTCTTC
TRBJ2-5 | . | TRBD2 | TRBV24-1 | CATSDFSGGGVQYF | TGTGCCACCAGTGATTTTAGCGGGGGCGGGGTCCAGTACTTC
TRBJ2-5 | . | TRBD1 | TRBV28 | CASSSGRGPSYVQYF | TGTGCCAGCAGTTCCGGCAGGGGGCCCTCCTACGTGCAGTACTTC
TRBJ1-5 | few | . | TRBV20-1 | CSAGPEGVQPQHF | TGCAGTGCTGGCCCGGAGGGCGTTCAGCCCCAGCATTTT
TRBJ2-5 | . | . | TRBV7-3 | CASSLIAGVEETQYF | TGTGCCAGCAGCTTAATTGCAGGGGTCGAAGAGACCCAGTACTTC
TRBJ2-3 | . | TRBD2 | TRBV4-1 | CASSPFRASGASSTDTQYF | TGCGCCAGCAGCCCCTTTAGGGCTAGCGGGGCCTCTAGCACAGATACGCAGTATTTT
TRBJ2-7 | . | . | TRBV5-1 | CASSFAGSEQYF | TGCGCCAGCAGCTTCGCGGGTTCCGAGCAGTACTTC
TRBJ2-3 | . | . | TRBV7-2 | CASSTLERVTDTQYF | TGTGCCAGCAGCACCTTGGAGCGGGTTACAGATACGCAGTATTTT
TRBJ2-7 | . | TRBD1 | TRBV12-3/TRBV12-4 | CASSYPGTEIHEQYF | TGTGCCAGCAGTTACCCCGGGACAGAAATCCACGAGCAGTACTTC
TRBJ2-3 | . | TRBD2 | TRBV29-1 | CSGLAGGSDTQYF | TGCAGCGGACTAGCGGGAGGAAGTGATACGCAGTATTTT
TRBJ2-7 | . | TRBD2 | TRBV7-6 | CASSFTRGGPYEQYF | TGTGCCAGCAGCTTTACTCGCGGGGGTCCCTACGAGCAGTACTTC
TRBJ2-5 | . | TRBD1 | TRBV5-1 | CASSKGQGGHEETQYF | TGCGCCAGCAGCAAGGGACAGGGTGGGCATGAAGAGACCCAGTACTTC
TRBJ2-6 | few | TRBD2 | TRBV7-8 | CASSTIMGGTGANVLTF | TGTGCCAGCAGCACGATTATGGGGGGGACTGGGGCCAACGTCCTGACTTTC